In its sample, the clone carrying this T cell receptor (beta chain) was seen a few times. Its antigen remains unknown. This sample's time point: newly diagnosed GD, antithyroid drugs for less than 3 months. Extracted PBMC RNA gave rise to the TCR library. The data belong to a study of regulatory T cells in long-lasting Graves disease. Investigators prepared the TCR beta libraries by applying iRepertoire HTBI primers and Arm-PCR of CDR3 regions. In TCRdb, the multiplex PCR reads were re-called with MiXCR into one record per CDR3 protein. Of around 250,000 distinct CDR3 sequences in the sample, approximately 18% were seen once. General study findings and limits: Gene preferences differed: TRBV28, TRBJ1-2, TRBJ2-5 in persistent cases.

CDR1 and CDR2 (germline): MNHNS, SASEGT. V was shortened by 9 bases and J by 4 bases, with 15 bases between the two germline ends. The CDR3 is made up of 14 amino acids. The sample also formed part of further work on T cells in Graves' hyperthyroidism and ophthalmopathy. That work contributes: The definition of stable Graves' hyperthyroidism was no ophthalmopathy progression within 18 months. These patients, aged 18 to 65, had recently diagnosed hyperthyroidism lasting under 2 months.

Material: peripheral blood mononuclear cells (PBMCs), obtained at new diagnosis, from a patient treated with antithyroid drugs. The chain has TRBV6-1 and TRBJ2-2, with D perhaps being TRBD1 or TRBD2 (5 bases each). The receptor's source is a young woman with Graves disease. CDR3 nucleotide sequence: TGTGCCAGTAATCCGGGACGCTTCACCGGGGAGCTGTTTTTT. It encodes CASNPGRFTGELFF.